This T cell receptor (beta chain) came from a study of blood T cell repertoires in COVID-19. Using immunoSEQ multiplex PCR, the repertoire was profiled, and TCRdb retains in-frame clones only, with some absent. The sample lists some 250,000 clones; over 70% were seen once. Germline lookup yields CDR1 SGHTA and CDR2 FQGNSA. The CDR3 spans 17 residues. V was pared by 5 bases and J by 4 bases, with 14 bases of the junction left unmatched. The TCR was taken from a man in his forties with acute or convalescent COVID-19. The chain uses TRBV7-2 and TRBJ2-5; 9 bases are a match to TRBD1. The sequenced sample consisted of peripheral blood. CDR3 sequence reads: CASSATGTGRLGETQYF. The CDR3 region has the DNA TGTGCCAGCAGCGCAACCGGGACAGGGAGGTTGGGAGAGACCCAGTACTTC. Combining the CDR3 with reference TRBV7-2 and TRBJ2-5 gives the whole variable domain GAGVSQSPSNKVTEKGKDVELRCDPISGHTALYWYRQSLGQGLEFLIYFQGNSAPDKSGLPSDRFSAERTGGSVSTLTIQRTQQEDSAVYLCASSATGTGRLGETQYFGPGTRLLVL.